These T cell receptor beta chains were read from a single sample in a study of vaccination and CD4 T cells after COVID-19. Using its own MiXCR run on the PCR reads, TCRdb lists one record per CDR3 protein. The data show over 15,000 distinct CDR3 sequences, with approximately 45% seen just once and 5% to 8% held by the top ten. These receptors' targets are unknown. The sequencing used CD4+ T cells from blood, cultured in vitro, collected after SARS-CoV-2 vaccination. These receptors all come from a human donor who had recovered from COVID-19. Both conserved end residues are part of each CDR3. A D gene is named only where the DNA matches it firmly. Part of the rows lack a size; the others show once, few, many or a class for expanded clones.

D: TRBD2
J: TRBJ2-3
V: TRBV7-8
size: NA
DNA: TGTGCCAGCAGCTTAGCCCCAGGACTAGCGGAGAAATATTTT
CDR3: CASSLAPGLAEKYF

D: TRBD2
J: TRBJ2-1
V: TRBV20-1
size: few
DNA: TGCAGTGCATACGACCCCGGGACTAGTCAGTTCTTC
CDR3: CSAYDPGTSQFF

D: NA
J: TRBJ2-3
V: TRBV7-9
size: NA
DNA: TGTGCCAGCAGCCCCATGACAGATACGCAGTATTTT
CDR3: CASSPMTDTQYF

D: NA
J: TRBJ2-6
V: TRBV5-6
size: NA
DNA: TGTGCCAGCAGCTTGCCGAAAAACTCTGGGGCCAACGTCCTGACTTTC
CDR3: CASSLPKNSGANVLTF

D: NA
J: TRBJ1-1
V: TRBV28
size: NA
DNA: TGTGCCAGCAGGGCAGGGTGGGGGGAGGCTTTCTTT
CDR3: CASRAGWGEAFF

D: TRBD1
J: TRBJ1-2
V: TRBV7-3
size: NA
DNA: TGTGCCAGCAGCTTACAGGGGGCAACAGACTACACCTTC
CDR3: CASSLQGATDYTF

D: NA
J: TRBJ2-7
V: TRBV12-3/TRBV12-4
size: NA
DNA: TGTGCCAGCAGTTTGAGGGGGACCCTCCCCGAGCAGTACTTC
CDR3: CASSLRGTLPEQYF

D: TRBD2
J: TRBJ2-3
V: TRBV7-9
size: NA
DNA: TGTGCCAGCAGTACAATAGCGGGATCCGAGAATACGCAGTATTTT
CDR3: CASSTIAGSENTQYF

D: NA
J: TRBJ1-4
V: TRBV6-1
size: NA
DNA: TGTGCCAGCAGTGTGTTCCGGACAACTAATGAAAAACTGTTTTTT
CDR3: CASSVFRTTNEKLFF

D: TRBD2
J: TRBJ2-5
V: TRBV10-3
size: large
DNA: TGTGCCATCAGCGTCGGGACTATGGGGACTAGCGGGAAAGAGACCCAGTACTTC
CDR3: CAISVGTMGTSGKETQYF

D: NA
J: TRBJ1-1
V: TRBV7-9
size: large
DNA: TGTGCCAGCAGCTTAGGGTTCTTGGGGGCTTTCTTT
CDR3: CASSLGFLGAFF

D: TRBD1
J: TRBJ2-1
V: TRBV27
size: NA
DNA: TGTGCCAGCAGTTTAGATCGTTGGGGACAGGCATACAATGAGCAGTTCTTC
CDR3: CASSLDRWGQAYNEQFF

D: NA
J: TRBJ1-1
V: TRBV29-1
size: NA
DNA: TGCAGCGTTCGGGATTCCGAATTAATTAACTTT
CDR3: CSVRDSELINF

D: TRBD1
J: TRBJ2-3
V: TRBV7-3
size: NA
DNA: TGTGCCAGCAGCTCGGGACAGTTCACAGATACGCAGTATTTT
CDR3: CASSSGQFTDTQYF

D: NA
J: TRBJ2-3
V: TRBV7-2
size: few
DNA: TGTGCCAGCAGCTTAGTACCCGCGTCAAGCGGAGGGTGGTATACGCAGTATTTT
CDR3: CASSLVPASSGGWYTQYF

D: TRBD2
J: TRBJ2-5
V: TRBV7-2
size: large
DNA: TGTGCCAGCAGCTATAGGACTAGCGGGGAGACCCAGTACTTC
CDR3: CASSYRTSGETQYF

D: TRBD1
J: TRBJ2-4
V: TRBV28
size: NA
DNA: TGTGCCAGCAGACCTCAGGGGGTGGCCAAAAACATTCAGTACTTC
CDR3: CASRPQGVAKNIQYF

D: TRBD2
J: TRBJ2-1
V: TRBV28
size: NA
DNA: TGTGCCAGCACCAGTAGCGGGATATTGGATGAGCAGTTCTTC
CDR3: CASTSSGILDEQFF

D: NA
J: TRBJ2-2
V: TRBV29-1
size: few
DNA: TGCAGCGTTTTGGTCAGGACGGACCACACCGGGGAGCTGTTTTTT
CDR3: CSVLVRTDHTGELFF

D: NA
J: TRBJ2-7
V: TRBV20-1
size: few
DNA: TGCAGTGCTAGAGATTTTCGAGGGAGAAGCTCCTACGAGCAGTACTTC
CDR3: CSARDFRGRSSYEQYF

D: NA
J: TRBJ2-2
V: TRBV28
size: few
DNA: TGTGCCAGCAGTTTAATGGCCGGGGAGCTGTTTTTT
CDR3: CASSLMAGELFF

D: NA
J: TRBJ2-7
V: TRBV7-9
size: NA
DNA: TGTGCCAGCAGCGTAACAGTGCAGCAGTACTTC
CDR3: CASSVTVQQYF

D: NA
J: TRBJ2-2
V: TRBV20-1
size: NA
DNA: TGCAGTGCTAGCGCTACCACCACCGGGGAGCTGTTTTTT
CDR3: CSASATTTGELFF

D: NA
J: TRBJ1-2
V: TRBV6-4
size: NA
DNA: TGTGCCAGCAGTGACCTCCCTGGGGGGAACTATGGCTACACCTTC
CDR3: CASSDLPGGNYGYTF

D: NA
J: TRBJ2-1
V: TRBV6-4
size: few
DNA: TGTGCCAGCAGTGACTCGGCTAGCGACTACAATGAGCAGTTCTTC
CDR3: CASSDSASDYNEQFF

D: NA
J: TRBJ1-5
V: TRBV19
size: few
DNA: TGTGCCAGTAGTATTACAGGGTTTGGTCAGCCCCAGCATTTT
CDR3: CASSITGFGQPQHF

D: NA
J: TRBJ2-7
V: TRBV20-1
size: NA
DNA: TGCAGTGCTAGACGGACAGGGAGGGCCCCTGGTGAATACGAGCAGTACTTC
CDR3: CSARRTGRAPGEYEQYF

D: TRBD1
J: TRBJ2-4
V: TRBV18
size: NA
DNA: TGTGCCAGCTCACCACAAGTAGGGGGCGCGGACATTCAGTACTTC
CDR3: CASSPQVGGADIQYF